One T cell receptor beta chain is described in this entry. Its specific antigen is unknown. No much larger clone is present one base from it, and per-base qualities are unavailable. This record comes from a study of T cell changes during pregnancy in multiple sclerosis (dated by TCRdb to the late 2010s). A note on the overall study: The study examined how the T cell repertoire changed over the course of pregnancy in women with multiple sclerosis.

The library was built by means of the immunoSEQ multiplex PCR assay. TCRdb provides this immuneACCESS table in a form limited to in-frame rearrangements. Some clones are lacking; in checked studies, under half of them reflect an unresolved V gene, and why the rest are absent is not known. The sample includes 93,000 or so clones, with around 90% observed a single time. The ten largest account for 0.9% to 0.95% of the sample. CDR1 and CDR2 were assigned from the germline V gene as SGHTS and YDEGEE. Between the V and J ends, shortened by 4 bases and 1 base respectively, the junction contains 14 bases. Including the terminal cysteine and phenylalanine, the CDR3 comprises 15 residues. Only the CDR3 portion is preserved as DNA: 45 bases, with reading frame beginning at the first base.

The sample consisted of peripheral blood, taken before pregnancy. The origin of this receptor is a female donor with multiple sclerosis, enrolled in a pregnancy study. Here the chain combines TRBV5-8 and TRBJ2-5, and TRBD1 may be the D gene, going by 5 matching bases. In nucleotides, the sequence is TGTGCCAGCAGCCTGGACATCGCTCCCCAAGAGACCCAGTACTTC. This codes for CASSLDIAPQETQYF.